The 26 T cell receptor beta chains in this list originate from one sample, sequenced in a study of T cell responses to AZD1222 COVID-19 vaccine. Clones were sequenced by immunoSEQ multiplex PCR, and TCRdb holds only the in-frame ones, with some missing. Found here are approximately 150,000 clones, around 94% of them singletons; the top ten hold around 0.96%. This specimen consisted of peripheral blood, obtained on day 0 of AZD1222 vaccination. The receptors originated from an adult in good health.

This clone was found once. V gene TRBV12-3 or TRBV12-4 combines with J gene TRBJ2-5, with TRBD2 as a possible D gene (5 bases). This CDR3 is 13 amino acids long. V dropped 8 bases and J dropped 10 bases, with 20 bases sitting between them. CDR3 nucleotide sequence: TGTGCCAGCCGACTCGGACTCTCCGGGGACCAGTACTTC. It encodes CASRLGLSGDQYF.

This clone is a singleton in its sample. The chain joins TRBV27 to TRBJ2-5; 10 nucleotides align to TRBD2. The length of the CDR3 is 16 residues. Germline lookup yields CDR1 MNHEY and CDR2 SMNVEV (reference sequence). J lost 6 bases, V lost 3 bases, and 10 bases had no gene match. The CDR3 region is CASSLNQAGGTKTQYF. CDR3 coding DNA: TGTGCCAGCAGTTTGAACCAAGCGGGGGGGACAAAGACCCAGTACTTC.

The chain links TRBV4-2 to TRBJ1-2; TRBD1 is a possible D gene (6 bases). CDR1 and CDR2 (germline): LGHNA, YNFKEQ. V was cut by 0 bases and J by 2 bases, with 10 bases left in between. The CDR3 covers 15 residues. The CDR3 DNA reads TGTGCCAGCAGCCAAGATTGGACAGACAACTATGGCTACACCTTC. This translates into CASSQDWTDNYGYTF.

This clone was counted a few times. V is TRBV14 and J is TRBJ1-1; D is perhaps TRBD1 (6 bases). The CDR3 spans 15 residues. Germline-derived CDR1 and CDR2 are SGHDN and FVKESK. V lost 4 bases and J lost 4, with 16 bases in between. The CDR3 loop is CASSPLSRGSTEAFF. The CDR3 DNA reads TGTGCCAGCAGCCCACTATCAAGGGGGTCCACTGAAGCTTTCTTT.

J is TRBJ1-1 and V is TRBV23-1; 7 positions match TRBD1. TRBV23-1 is marked as an open reading frame, function uncertain. The CDR3 is made up of 16 amino acids. Unmatched junction bases numbered 5, after V lost 0 bases and J lost 1 base. CDR3 sequence reads: CASSQSEGASNTEAFF. The CDR3 nucleotides read TGCGCCAGCAGTCAATCTGAGGGGGCCTCGAACACTGAAGCTTTCTTT.

The chain has TRBV7-9 and TRBJ2-1; 8 bases are a match to TRBD1. Per germline, CDR1 SEHNR and CDR2 FQNEAQ (reference sequence). The CDR3 totals 12 residues. V trimming: 4 bases; J trimming: 9 bases; junction bases outside the gene matches: 2. CDR3 protein: CASSSTGGEQFF. The DNA of the CDR3 is TGTGCCAGCAGCTCCACAGGGGGTGAGCAGTTCTTC. The full variable domain, with the rest looked up from reference TRBV7-9 and TRBJ2-1, is DTGVSQNPRHKITKRGQNVTFRCDPISEHNRLYWYRQTLGQGPEFLTYFQNEAQLEKSRLLSDRFSAERPKGSFSTLEIQRTEQGDSAMYLCASSSTGGEQFFGPGTRLTVL.

The CDR3 DNA reads as TGCGCCAGCAGCCGGAAGGGACTAGCGGGGGGCTACACTAGCACAGATACGCAGTATTTT. This gives the protein CASSRKGLAGGYTSTDTQYF. J is TRBJ2-3 and V is TRBV4-1; 15 bases align to TRBD2. The CDR3 spans 20 residues. Germline CDR1 MGHRA, CDR2 YSYEKL. The V and J ends lost 4 bases and 0 bases, in that order; junction bases with no gene match: 11.

The V gene is TRBV6-2 or TRBV6-3, the J gene TRBJ2-1; D is unclear. The V end was cut by 2 bases, the J end by 7 bases, with 18 bases between. The CDR3 length is 16 residues. The germline CDR1 and CDR2 sequences are MNHEY and SVGEGT. The CDR3 reads CASSYPWWHPLNEQFF. CDR3 nucleotide sequence: TGTGCCAGCAGTTACCCCTGGTGGCACCCGCTGAATGAGCAGTTCTTC.

The chain joins TRBV15 to TRBJ1-3, with D perhaps matching TRBD1 (5 bases). Per germline, CDR1 LNHNV and CDR2 YYDKDF (reference sequence). V was pared by 5 bases and J by 2 bases, with 10 bases between. There are 14 residues in the CDR3. The DNA for the CDR3 is TGTGCCACCAGCGCTCAAGGGGCTGGAAACACCATATATTTT. This encodes CATSAQGAGNTIYF. Full variable domain (rest looked up from reference TRBV15 and TRBJ1-3): DAMVIQNPRYQVTQFGKPVTLSCSQTLNHNVMYWYQQKSSQAPKLLFHYYDKDFNNEADTPDNFQSRRPNTSFCFLDIRSPGLGDTAMYLCATSAQGAGNTIYFGEGSWLTVV.

The chain combines TRBV28 with TRBJ1-2; a weak D match, TRBD1 (5 bases). This CDR3 region has 15 residues. Trimming took off 4 bases at V and 6 bases at J, with 18 bases between the two ends. Germline CDR1 MDHEN, CDR2 SYDVKM. The CDR3 here is CASSSTVGGWDGYTF. In DNA, the CDR3 is TGTGCCAGCAGTTCTACAGTCGGGGGATGGGATGGCTACACCTTC.

The V and J genes are TRBV14 and TRBJ2-1, with D hard to call. This CDR3 has 14 amino acids. The germline CDR1 and CDR2 sequences are SGHDN and FVKESK. Trimming stripped 1 base from V and 3 bases from J, with 7 bases between. The CDR3 DNA is TGTGCCAGCAGCCAAGTCCTGGGCTACAATGAGCAGTTCTTC. Its protein is CASSQVLGYNEQFF.

The chain joins TRBV24-1 to TRBJ2-2, with 8 bases matching TRBD1. This CDR3 contains 15 residues. Germline loops: CDR1 KGHDR, CDR2 SFDVKD. The junction had 3 bases not matched to a gene; V was cut back by 1 base and J by 6 bases. CDR3 DNA sequence: TGTGCCACCAGTGATTTACAGGGGGTTCCCGGGGAGCTGTTTTTT. It translates to CATSDLQGVPGELFF.

V usage is TRBV7-2 and J usage is TRBJ1-1; weak D call: TRBD1 (5 bases). Germline V CDR1 and CDR2: SGHTA, FQGNSA. V was pared by 3 bases and J by 7 bases, with 18 bases between. The CDR3 contains 15 residues. CDR3 region: CASSFRRGRLGEAFF. The CDR3, as DNA: TGTGCCAGCAGCTTCCGGCGGGGGAGGTTAGGTGAAGCTTTCTTT.

The chain combines TRBV5-8 with TRBJ2-4; D call uncertain. This CDR3 contains 15 residues. Trimming pared 5 bases from V and 3 bases from J, leaving 15 bases between. Germline V gene lookup returns CDR1 SGHTS and CDR2 YDEGEE. This chain's CDR3 is CASRLTSPFKNIQYF. In DNA, the CDR3 is TGTGCCAGCAGGCTCACGTCTCCCTTCAAAAACATTCAGTACTTC.

The chain joins TRBV3-1 (or the pseudogene TRBV3-2) to TRBJ1-1; TRBD1 might be the D (6 bases). The CDR3 loop spans 17 amino acids. The germline CDR1 and CDR2 sequences are LGHDT and YNNKEL (reference sequence). Trimming removed 0 bases at V and 0 bases at J, with 14 bases between. The CDR3 nucleotides read TGTGCCAGCAGCCAAGACGCTCTACAGGGCTTGAACACTGAAGCTTTCTTT. This codes for CASSQDALQGLNTEAFF.

The V gene is TRBV9, the J gene TRBJ2-2; D ambiguous. V lost 4 bases and J lost 1, with 14 bases in between. CDR3 length: 16 amino acids. Germline CDR1 SGDLS, CDR2 YYNGEE. The CDR3 reads CASSRPGLQNTGELFF. In DNA form, the CDR3 reads TGTGCCAGCAGCCGACCGGGTCTACAGAACACCGGGGAGCTGTTTTTT.

The gene calls are TRBV6-2 or TRBV6-3 and TRBJ2-3, with 7 bases that match TRBD2. CDR3 size: 14 residues. With V trimmed by 5 bases and J by 4 bases, 6 bases remained unmatched. Per the germline V gene, CDR1 is MNHEY and CDR2 is SVGEGT. The CDR3 sequence: CASSKRGWADTQYF. The CDR3 nucleotides read TGTGCCAGCAGTAAGCGGGGCTGGGCAGATACGCAGTATTTT.

As for this clone: This specimen includes other DNA sequences encoding the same CDR3. The genes are TRBV18 and TRBJ2-5, with D possibly matching TRBD2 (6 bases). Germline assignment: CDR1 KGHSH and CDR2 LQKENI. This CDR3 comprises 13 residues. Trimming stripped 0 bases from V and 4 bases from J, with 6 bases between. The CDR3: CASSPPGGETQYF. DNA of the CDR3: TGTGCCAGCTCACCACCCGGGGGAGAGACCCAGTACTTC. The whole variable domain, remainder taken from reference TRBV18 and TRBJ2-5, is NAGVMQNPRHLVRRRGQEARLRCSPMKGHSHVYWYRQLPEEGLKFMVYLQKENIIDESGMPKERFSAEFPKEGPSILRIQQVVRGDSAAYFCASSPPGGETQYFGPGTRLLVL.

The CDR3 region is CASSLFRSQTSGGYNEQFF. The CDR3, as DNA: TGTGCCAGCAGTTTATTCAGATCACAAACTAGCGGGGGTTACAATGAGCAGTTCTTC. The chain recombines TRBV27 with TRBJ2-1; TRBD2 agrees at 11 bases. CDR1 is MNHEY and CDR2 is SMNVEV in the germline V gene (reference sequence). The CDR3 is 19 amino acids. Trimming took 1 base from V and 4 from J; bases not matched to a gene: 12.

The chain employs TRBV6-2 or TRBV6-3 and TRBJ1-2, with unresolved D. V lost 6 bases and J lost 8, with 13 bases in between. The CDR3 is 12 residues long. Per the germline V gene, CDR1 is MNHEY and CDR2 is SVGEGT. CDR3 loop: CASSQTRIGYTF. CDR3 in DNA: TGTGCCAGCAGCCAGACCAGAATCGGCTACACCTTC.

The rearrangement links TRBV30 to TRBJ1-3; possibly TRBD1 for D (6 bases). Germline V lookup: CDR1 GTSNPN, CDR2 SVGIG (reference sequence). This CDR3 is built from 11 residues. With 0 bases removed from V and 16 bases from J, the gap between germline ends came to 13 bases. Here the CDR3 DNA reads TGTGCCTGGAGTGTATGGGGGCGCCATTATTTT. It yields the protein CAWSVWGRHYF.

The chain links TRBV7-9 to TRBJ1-3; 8 nucleotides match TRBD1. CDR1 is SEHNR and CDR2 is FQNEAQ in the germline V gene (reference sequence). V gave up 5 bases and J gave up 1 base; unmatched junction bases: 4. This CDR3 has 15 amino acids. In nucleotides, the CDR3 is TGTGCCAGCAGCAACAGGACAGGGTCTGGAAACACCATATATTTT. Translating it yields CASSNRTGSGNTIYF.

The V gene is TRBV7-9, the J gene TRBJ1-3; D is perhaps TRBD1 (6 bases). Trimming cost V 7 bases and J 1 base, with 17 bases left between them. The V gene's germline CDR1 is SEHNR and CDR2 FQNEAQ (reference sequence). This CDR3 contains 16 residues. This CDR3 reads CASNPPGVTSGNTIYF. DNA of the CDR3: TGTGCCAGCAACCCCCCAGGGGTTACATCTGGAAACACCATATATTTT.

The rearrangement joins TRBV2 to TRBJ2-5, with a tentative D call TRBD1 (5 bases). Germline V CDR1 and CDR2: SNHLY, FYNNEI. This CDR3 is built from 12 residues. V dropped 7 bases and J dropped 2 bases, with 8 bases sitting between them. As DNA, the CDR3 is TGTGCCAGCACTACAGGTCAAGAGACCCAGTACTTC. Residues: CASTTGQETQYF. Combining the CDR3 with reference TRBV2 and TRBJ2-5 gives the whole variable domain EPEVTQTPSHQVTQMGQEVILRCVPISNHLYFYWYRQILGQKVEFLVSFYNNEISEKSEIFDDQFSVERPDGSNFTLKIRSTKLEDSAMYFCASTTGQETQYFGPGTRLLVL.

The rearrangement links TRBV18 to TRBJ2-2; 7 nucleotides line up with TRBD2. In germline, CDR1 is KGHSH, CDR2 LQKENI. The junction had 4 bases not matched to a gene; V was cut back by 2 bases and J by 1 base. This CDR3 comprises 16 residues. CDR3 coding DNA: TGTGCCAGCTCACCATATATAGCGGGGAACACCGGGGAGCTGTTTTTT. This gives the protein CASSPYIAGNTGELFF.

This chain joins TRBV6-1 and TRBJ1-3; no clear D gene. CDR1 and CDR2 from the germline V gene are MNHNS and SASEGT. CDR3 length: 17 amino acids. The V end was cut by 2 bases, the J end by 0 bases, with 14 bases between. The CDR3 nucleotides read TGTGCCAGCAGTGAAATGGGAGTCCTGTACTCTGGAAACACCATATATTTT. The encoded protein is CASSEMGVLYSGNTIYF.